The source of this TCR beta chain is a study of blood T cell repertoires in COVID-19. V was clipped by 2 bases and J by 2 bases; unmatched bases: 12. Germline CDR1 is LGHDT and CDR2 is YNNKEL (reference sequence). The CDR3 has 19 amino acids. Source study methods: The assay estimated nucleated cells by amplifying reference gene primers. This table comes from immunoSEQ multiplex PCR, and its TCRdb copy is limited to in-frame clones, with some not included. The DNA gave D and trimming, while V, J and clone size come from that table. Here the sample spans about 46,000 clones, roughly nine tenths being singletons. Enrolled through a virtual design, the participants were between roughly 18 and 89 years of age and came from around 25 US areas. Categorization into cohorts depended on clinical history that participants reported. Cohort 3 donors counted as recovered after two negative PCRs, clearance, or resolved symptoms.

The clonotype comes from a woman between 50 and 59 years old who had recovered from COVID-19. The gene calls are TRBV3-1 (or the pseudogene TRBV3-2) and TRBJ2-1; 10 bases map to TRBD2. The specimen was PBMCs or T cells enriched from blood (not recorded which). CDR3: CASSQLSRSSGRTYNEQFF. CDR3 sequence (DNA): TGTGCCAGCAGCCAATTATCCAGAAGTAGCGGGAGGACCTACAATGAGCAGTTCTTC.